This T cell receptor beta chain is from a study of cytomegalovirus exposure and HLA in healthy donors. Concerning this clone itself: The antigen remains undetermined.

60 Vbeta and 13 Jbeta primers were used in PCR. Authors' processing steps: Later work found about 80 million unique TCR beta chains, with about 10 million shared. The table came from immunoSEQ multiplex PCR; TCRdb's copy has only in-frame clones and leaves some out. The V and J calls and the clone size are those of that table, but D and trimming were determined from the DNA. This table has about 130,000 clones, roughly 78% appearing once. Points from the study as a whole: According to reports, the classifier identified cytomegalovirus status with high specificity and sensitivity. Researchers had no immune exposure information except CMV serostatus available. In a later analysis, a genetic analysis reported fewer productive-TCR N-insertions in an Asian-associated ancestry cluster than the cohort average.

The sequence came from a man aged 40-55 years in good health and CMV-seronegative. The sequencing input was PBMCs.

CDR3 sequence: CASSPQGNRDQPQHF. Here the CDR3 DNA reads TGTGCCAGCTCACCACAGGGGAATAGAGATCAGCCCCAGCATTTT. The V and J genes are TRBV18 and TRBJ1-5; weak D call: TRBD1 (5 bases). The ends were cut back, 1 base at V and 5 bases at J, with 12 bases in the middle. The CDR3 runs 15 residues. CDR1 is KGHSH and CDR2 is LQKENI in the germline V gene.